Listed below are T cell receptor beta chains from one sample, sequenced in a study of blood T cell repertoires in COVID-19. The method was immunoSEQ multiplex PCR; TCRdb's version includes in-frame clones alone and lacks a portion of them. The sample comprises 270,000 or so clones, 82% of which are singletons, and 3.1% rests with the top ten. Sequencing was done on a sample of peripheral blood. These receptors all stem from a woman younger than 35 with acute or convalescent COVID-19. CDR3s include the opening cysteine and the closing phenylalanine or tryptophan. D genes are given only for firm matches. Clone size is stated in some rows and not others, as once, few, many or a class when expanded.

clone size	V gene	D gene	J gene	CDR3 protein	CDR3 DNA
NA	TRBV24-1	TRBD2	TRBJ2-1	CATSAGGPWHEQFF	TGTGCCACCAGTGCGGGAGGGCCATGGCATGAGCAGTTCTTC
NA	TRBV29-1	NA	TRBJ1-2	CSVEGGDVYGYTF	TGCAGCGTTGAAGGGGGGGACGTCTATGGCTACACCTTC
few	TRBV7-2	TRBD2	TRBJ2-7	CASSFLGGNWDEQYF	TGTGCCAGCAGCTTCCTGGGGGGGAATTGGGACGAGCAGTACTTC
NA	TRBV7-2	TRBD2	TRBJ2-1	CASSLDSGGSYNEQFF	TGTGCCAGCAGCTTAGATTCGGGAGGGTCCTACAATGAGCAGTTCTTC
NA	TRBV28	NA	TRBJ1-1	CASSLWGGNTEAFF	TGTGCCAGCAGTTTATGGGGAGGGAACACTGAAGCTTTCTTT
NA	TRBV9	TRBD2	TRBJ2-2	CASSPSGTNTGELFF	TGTGCCAGCAGCCCTAGCGGAACGAACACCGGGGAGCTGTTTTTT
NA	TRBV6-5	NA	TRBJ1-6	CASSYVWRDNSPLHF	TGTGCCAGCAGTTACGTATGGAGAGATAATTCACCCCTCCACTTT
NA	TRBV27	NA	TRBJ2-7	CASSFGRAVGEQYF	TGTGCCAGCAGTTTTGGCAGGGCTGTGGGGGAGCAGTACTTC
NA	TRBV9	TRBD1	TRBJ1-6	CASSSTGGGSPLHF	TGTGCCAGCAGCTCGACAGGGGGTGGTTCACCCCTCCACTTT
NA	TRBV7-6	TRBD1	TRBJ2-7	CASSKTPGQGSYEQYF	TGTGCCAGCAGCAAAACTCCGGGACAGGGGTCCTACGAGCAGTACTTC
once	TRBV4-3	NA	TRBJ2-7	CASSPESSYEQYF	TGCGCCAGCAGCCCCGAGAGCTCCTACGAGCAGTACTTC
NA	TRBV5-4	NA	TRBJ2-5	CASSLGGRQETQYF	TGTGCCAGCAGCTTGGGCGGGCGCCAAGAGACCCAGTACTTC
NA	TRBV5-1	NA	TRBJ1-1	CASSSQQVVGTEAFF	TGCGCCAGCAGCTCCCAACAGGTAGTAGGGACTGAAGCTTTCTTT
NA	TRBV30	NA	TRBJ1-2	CAWSGQLYGYTF	TGTGCCTGGAGTGGACAGCTCTATGGCTACACCTTC
NA	TRBV7-9	TRBD2	TRBJ2-7	CASSFLAGGYEQYF	TGTGCCAGCAGCTTTCTAGCGGGAGGCTACGAGCAGTACTTC
NA	TRBV29-1	NA	TRBJ2-1	CSVARDNEQFF	TGCAGCGTTGCCCGAGACAATGAGCAGTTCTTC
NA	TRBV5-5	NA	TRBJ2-1	CASSLGGGEQFF	TGTGCCAGCAGCTTGGGTGGAGGTGAGCAGTTCTTC
NA	TRBV4-3	NA	TRBJ2-1	CASSQEWAASYNEQFF	TGCGCCAGCAGCCAAGAGTGGGCCGCGTCCTACAATGAGCAGTTCTTC
few	TRBV28	NA	TRBJ1-2	CASSLPLARSYGYTF	TGTGCCAGCAGTTTACCCCTTGCCAGGTCCTATGGCTACACCTTC
once	TRBV18	TRBD2	TRBJ2-1	CASSMGLVEGEQFF	TGTGCCAGCTCCATGGGACTAGTTGAGGGTGAGCAGTTCTTC
NA	TRBV18	TRBD2	TRBJ2-3	CASTGGDTQYF	TGTGCCAGCACGGGAGGAGATACGCAGTATTTT
NA	TRBV4-1	TRBD2	TRBJ2-3	CASSQGSSGAADTQYF	TGCGCCAGCAGCCAAGGATCTAGCGGGGCCGCAGATACGCAGTATTTT
NA	TRBV7-9	TRBD1	TRBJ1-2	CASSFPGQGSVGGYTF	TGTGCCAGCAGCTTTCCGGGACAGGGATCTGTCGGTGGCTACACCTTC
NA	TRBV25-1	TRBD1	TRBJ1-4	CASTQQGGGEKLFF	TGTGCCAGCACCCAACAGGGGGGAGGTGAAAAACTGTTTTTT
once	TRBV7-6	TRBD1	TRBJ2-2	CASSFGQADAGAGELFF	TGTGCCAGCAGCTTCGGACAGGCTGACGCAGGAGCCGGGGAGCTGTTTTTT
NA	TRBV4-3	NA	TRBJ1-6	CASSQDRHSSPLHF	TGCGCCAGCAGCCAAGATCGACACAGTTCACCCCTCCACTTT